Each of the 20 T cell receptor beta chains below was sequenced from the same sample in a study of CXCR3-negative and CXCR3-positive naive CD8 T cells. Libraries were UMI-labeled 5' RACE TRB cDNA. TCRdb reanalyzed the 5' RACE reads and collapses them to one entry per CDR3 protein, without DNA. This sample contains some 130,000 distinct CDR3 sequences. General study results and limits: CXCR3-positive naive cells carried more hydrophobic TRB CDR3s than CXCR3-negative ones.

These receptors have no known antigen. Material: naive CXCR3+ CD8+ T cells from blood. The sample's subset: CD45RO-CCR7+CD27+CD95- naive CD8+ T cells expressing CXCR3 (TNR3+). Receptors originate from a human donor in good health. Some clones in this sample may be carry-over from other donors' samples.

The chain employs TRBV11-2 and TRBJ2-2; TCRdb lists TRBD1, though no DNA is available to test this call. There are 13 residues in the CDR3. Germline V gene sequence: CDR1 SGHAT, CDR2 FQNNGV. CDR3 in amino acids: CASSLGTKGELFF.

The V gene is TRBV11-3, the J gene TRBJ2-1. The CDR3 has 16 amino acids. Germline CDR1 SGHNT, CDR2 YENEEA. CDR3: CASSLDLAVIYNEQFF.

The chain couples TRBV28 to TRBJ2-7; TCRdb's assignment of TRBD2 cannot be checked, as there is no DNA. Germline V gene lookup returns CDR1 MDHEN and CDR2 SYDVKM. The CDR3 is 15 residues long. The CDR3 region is CASSLGAGGAYEQYF.

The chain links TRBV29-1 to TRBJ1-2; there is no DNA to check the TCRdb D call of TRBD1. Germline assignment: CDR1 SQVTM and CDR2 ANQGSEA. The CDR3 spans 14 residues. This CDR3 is CSVEDVRVNYGYTF.

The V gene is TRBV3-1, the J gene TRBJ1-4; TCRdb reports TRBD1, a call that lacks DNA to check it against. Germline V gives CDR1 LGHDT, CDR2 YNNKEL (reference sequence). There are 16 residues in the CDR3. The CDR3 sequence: CAGSHRSGGLNEKLFF.

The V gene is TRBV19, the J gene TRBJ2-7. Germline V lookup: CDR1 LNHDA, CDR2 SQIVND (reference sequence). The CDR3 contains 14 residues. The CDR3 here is CASSISGLGYEQYF.

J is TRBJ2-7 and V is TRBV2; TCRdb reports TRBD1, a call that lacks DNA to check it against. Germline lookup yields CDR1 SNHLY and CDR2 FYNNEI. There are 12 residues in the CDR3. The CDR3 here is CAGDKSSYEQYF.

Here the CDR3 reads CASSLGGPETQYF. The gene calls are TRBV7-2 and TRBJ2-5; TCRdb names TRBD1, which stays unverified in the absence of DNA. The CDR3 runs to 13 residues. The germline V gene encodes CDR1 SGHTA and CDR2 FQGNSA.

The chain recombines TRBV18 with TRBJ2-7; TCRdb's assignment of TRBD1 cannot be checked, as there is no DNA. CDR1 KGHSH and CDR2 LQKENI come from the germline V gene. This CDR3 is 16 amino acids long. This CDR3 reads CASSPVDRTYSYEQYF. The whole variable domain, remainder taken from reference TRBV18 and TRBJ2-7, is NAGVMQNPRHLVRRRGQEARLRCSPMKGHSHVYWYRQLPEEGLKFMVYLQKENIIDESGMPKERFSAEFPKEGPSILRIQQVVRGDSAAYFCASSPVDRTYSYEQYFGPGTRLTVT.

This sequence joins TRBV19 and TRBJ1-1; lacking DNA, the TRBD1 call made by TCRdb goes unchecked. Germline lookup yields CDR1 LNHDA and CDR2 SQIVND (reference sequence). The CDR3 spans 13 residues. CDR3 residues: CAVKSGGWTEAFF.

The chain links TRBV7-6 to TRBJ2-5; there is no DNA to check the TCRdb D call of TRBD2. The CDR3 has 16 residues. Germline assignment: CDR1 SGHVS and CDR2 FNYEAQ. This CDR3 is CASSPVAGGVQETQYF. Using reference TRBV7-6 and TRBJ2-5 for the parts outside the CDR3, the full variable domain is GAGVSQSPRYKVTKRGQDVALRCDPISGHVSLYWYRQALGQGPEFLTYFNYEAQQDKSGLPNDRFSAERPEGSISTLTIQRTEQRDSAMYRCASSPVAGGVQETQYFGPGTRLLVL.

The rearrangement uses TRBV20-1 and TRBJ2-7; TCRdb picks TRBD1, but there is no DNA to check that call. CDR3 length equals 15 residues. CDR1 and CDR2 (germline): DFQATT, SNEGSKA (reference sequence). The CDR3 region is CSAGAGQGASYEQYF.

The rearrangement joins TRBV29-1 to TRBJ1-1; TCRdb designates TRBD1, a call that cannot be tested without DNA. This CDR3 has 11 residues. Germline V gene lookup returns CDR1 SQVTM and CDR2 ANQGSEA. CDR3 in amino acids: CSVWGATEAFF.

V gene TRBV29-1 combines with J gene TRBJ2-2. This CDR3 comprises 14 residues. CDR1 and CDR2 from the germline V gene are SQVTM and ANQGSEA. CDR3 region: CSVDSGLGTGELFF.

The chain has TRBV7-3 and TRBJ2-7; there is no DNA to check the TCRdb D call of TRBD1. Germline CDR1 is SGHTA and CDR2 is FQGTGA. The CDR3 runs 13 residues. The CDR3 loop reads CASSQGPKWEQYF.

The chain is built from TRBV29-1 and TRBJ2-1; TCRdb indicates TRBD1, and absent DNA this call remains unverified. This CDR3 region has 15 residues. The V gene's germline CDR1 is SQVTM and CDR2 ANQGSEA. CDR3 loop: CSANNDRGPYNEQFF.

CDR3 protein: CASSYFGQHQADTQYF. The gene calls are TRBV6-6 and TRBJ2-3; there is no DNA to check the TCRdb D call of TRBD1. This CDR3 region has 16 residues. Germline lookup yields CDR1 MNHNY and CDR2 SVGAGI (reference sequence).

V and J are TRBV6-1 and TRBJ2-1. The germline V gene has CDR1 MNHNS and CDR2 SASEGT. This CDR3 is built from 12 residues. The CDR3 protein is CASSENDNEQFF.

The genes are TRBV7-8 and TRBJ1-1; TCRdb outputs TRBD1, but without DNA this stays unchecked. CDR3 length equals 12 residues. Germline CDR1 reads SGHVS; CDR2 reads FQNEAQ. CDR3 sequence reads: CASSSTGLKAFF.

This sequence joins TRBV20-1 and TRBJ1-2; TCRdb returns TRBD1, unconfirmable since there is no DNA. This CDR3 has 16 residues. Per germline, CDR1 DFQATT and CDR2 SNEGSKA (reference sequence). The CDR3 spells CSARDLGAPADYGYTF.